These 16 T cell receptor beta chains were all obtained from the same sample, sequenced in a study of Tregs in tolerant kidney transplant recipients. Only in-frame clones appear in the TCRdb table, and some are missing; sequencing was by immunoSEQ multiplex PCR. This sample's table has 45,000 to 55,000 clones. The material sequenced was CD4+ T cells from blood, taken before the transplant. These receptors came from a human donor who received a combined kidney and bone marrow transplant.

On this clone itself: The read ends 3 residues before the CDR3 terminus; that terminus is restored from the germline J gene. The rearrangement links TRBV7-3 to TRBJ2-1; 10 nucleotides align to TRBD2. Germline CDR1 SGHTA, CDR2 FQGTGA. The CDR3 is made up of 15 amino acids. V was clipped by 2 bases and J by 8 bases; unmatched bases: 6. CDR3 DNA, as far as it was read: TGTGCCAGCAGCTTACTAGCGGGAGTTCAGTATGAG. Its translation: CASSLLAGVQYE. Given in full, the CDR3 is CASSLLAGVQYEQFF. The whole variable domain, filled in from reference TRBV7-3 and TRBJ2-1, reads GAGVSQTPSNKVTEKGKYVELRCDPISGHTALYWYRQSLGQGPEFLIYFQGTGAADDSGLPNDRFFAVRPEGSVSTLKIQRTERGDSAVYLCASSLLAGVQYEQFFGPGTRLTVL.

Turning to this clone: The read ends 3 residues before the CDR3 terminus; that terminus is restored from the germline J gene. The rearrangement uses TRBV5-1 and TRBJ2-1, with D perhaps matching TRBD2 (5 bases). The germline V gene has CDR1 SGHRS and CDR2 YFSETQ. Trimming removed 0 bases at V and 9 bases at J, with 13 bases between. This CDR3 is built from 14 residues. CDR3 DNA, as far as it was read: TGCGCCAGCAGCTTGGCCGACCGCGAGGGTGAG. Amino acids: CASSLADREGE. The entire CDR3 is CASSLADREGEQFF.

The CDR3 bases that were read are TGTGCCAGCAGCCTAGGACAGCCCCTGTTGGGAAACACC. Translating gives CASSLGQPLLGNT. The whole CDR3 protein is CASSLGQPLLGNTIYF. The rearrangement joins TRBV7-6 to TRBJ1-3; weak D call: TRBD1 (6 bases). The read ends 3 residues early relative to the CDR3; the germline J gene fills the gap. The V and J ends lost 5 bases and 4 bases respectively, with 18 bases between them. Looked up from germline, CDR1 is SGHVS and CDR2 is FNYEAQ. CDR3 size: 16 residues.

Concerning this clone itself: The CDR3 end is not reached by the read, which stops 3 residues before it; the germline J gene fills it in. The V call is TRBV7-9, the J call TRBJ2-7, with a tentative D call TRBD1 (6 bases). Trimming shortened V by 6 bases and J by 2 bases, and 17 bases separated the two germline ends. The CDR3 is made up of 15 amino acids. The germline CDR1 and CDR2 sequences are SEHNR and FQNEAQ (reference sequence). The covered CDR3 bases are TGTGCCAGCAGTTCAGGGGCAGGTACTACCTACGAG. Translated: CASSSGAGTTYE. In full, the CDR3 reads CASSSGAGTTYEQYF.

As for this clone: Read sequence stops 3 residues before the CDR3 end, and the germline J gene provides the missing end. V gene TRBV30 combines with J gene TRBJ2-7; D is possibly TRBD2 (6 bases). The CDR3 is 15 residues long. V was shortened by 2 bases and J by 0 bases, with 14 bases between the two germline ends. CDR1 is GTSNPN and CDR2 is SVGIG in the germline V gene (reference sequence). CDR3 loop: CAWSRRGFNSYEQYF. The CDR3 bases that were read are TGTGCCTGGAGTCGGCGGGGATTTAACTCCTACGAG.

A note on this clone: The CDR3 is cut off 3 residues early in the read; its end comes from the germline J gene. This chain uses TRBV19 with TRBJ1-5; tentatively, D is TRBD1 (6 bases). There are 14 residues in the CDR3. From germline, CDR1 is LNHDA and CDR2 SQIVND (reference sequence). V shed 7 bases and J shed 1 base, with 11 bases lying between them. CDR3 sequence reads: CASNLGQSNQPQHF. CDR3 bases read: TGTGCCAGTAACCTTGGACAGAGCAATCAGCCC.

As concerns this clone: Read coverage stops 3 residues before the CDR3 terminus; the germline J gene supplies the remainder. The chain has TRBV5-1 and TRBJ2-1; TRBD1 agrees at 11 bases. Germline lookup yields CDR1 SGHRS and CDR2 YFSETQ. V was clipped by 2 bases and J by 9 bases; unmatched bases: 4. This CDR3 has 14 amino acids. CDR3 residues: CASSFGQGAREQFF. The covered CDR3 bases are TGCGCCAGCAGCTTCGGACAGGGGGCGCGTGAG.

Note on this clone: The observed sequence ends 3 residues before the CDR3 terminus, with the missing tail filled in from the germline J gene. The gene calls are TRBV19 and TRBJ1-5, with 10 bases identical to TRBD1. The CDR3 totals 15 residues. The V gene's germline CDR1 is LNHDA and CDR2 SQIVND (reference sequence). V shed 6 bases, J shed 4 bases, and the junction held 6 bases outside the gene matches. CDR3 sequence reads: CASRRTGGPNQPQHF. The covered CDR3 bases are TGTGCCAGTAGAAGGACAGGGGGACCAAATCAGCCC.

On this clone itself: With the read ending 3 residues before the CDR3 end, the germline J gene is used to fill in that end. The chain couples TRBV30 to TRBJ2-1; 8 bases are shared with TRBD2. Per germline, CDR1 GTSNPN and CDR2 SVGIG (reference sequence). The CDR3 sequence is 15 residues long. The V and J ends lost 4 bases and 1 base, in that order; junction bases with no gene match: 6. The CDR3 region is CAWTLAGQSYNEQFF. CDR3 DNA, as far as it was read: TGTGCCTGGACTCTAGCGGGCCAATCCTACAATGAG.

To note about this clone: The CDR3 end falls 3 residues outside the read, so it is completed with the germline J gene. The genes are TRBV5-6 and TRBJ2-7; 7 nucleotides align to TRBD1. V dropped 2 bases and J dropped 6; count of bases not matched to a gene: 5. Germline CDR1 is SGHDT and CDR2 is YYEEEE. CDR3 length: 13 amino acids. The CDR3 sequence is CASSFTGAGEQYF. The CDR3 bases that were read are TGTGCCAGCAGCTTTACAGGGGCGGGCGAG.

Concerning this clone: The DNA ends 3 residues before the CDR3 does, and the rest of the CDR3 is filled in from the germline J gene. The V call is TRBV19, the J call TRBJ2-7; TRBD1 agrees at 7 bases. CDR1 is LNHDA and CDR2 is SQIVND in the germline V gene (reference sequence). V trimming: 5 bases; J trimming: 2 bases; junction bases outside the gene matches: 6. The CDR3 has 14 amino acids. CDR3 in amino acids: CASSGDRAAYEQYF. Incomplete CDR3 DNA: TGTGCCAGTAGTGGTGACAGGGCGGCCTACGAG.

Concerning this clone itself: The CDR3 is cut off 3 residues early in the read; its end comes from the germline J gene. The chain employs TRBV20-1 and TRBJ1-1, with D perhaps matching TRBD1 (6 bases). V lost 3 bases, J lost 5 bases, and 16 bases lay in between. The CDR3 has 14 residues. CDR1 DFQATT and CDR2 SNEGSKA come from the germline V gene (reference sequence). Partial CDR3 DNA: TGCAGTGCTAGTTCCATCGCAGGGGCAACTGAA. It specifies CSASSIAGATE. The whole CDR3 protein reads CSASSIAGATEAFF.

In the case of this clone: The read finishes 3 residues shy of the CDR3 end, and the germline J gene is used to complete it. The chain employs TRBV20-1 and TRBJ2-7; 7 bases map to TRBD2. CDR3 length: 15 residues. V shed 3 bases and J 4 bases; nucleotides not matched to a gene: 12. Looked up from germline, CDR1 is DFQATT and CDR2 is SNEGSKA (reference sequence). This chain's CDR3 is CSASPRAGVRYEQYF. The covered CDR3 bases are TGCAGTGCTAGCCCCCGGGCGGGAGTCCGGTACGAG.

Comment on this clone: The sequence runs out 3 residues before the end of the CDR3; the remainder is reconstructed from the germline J gene. V gene TRBV2 combines with J gene TRBJ1-6, with a weak D call TRBD1 (5 bases). Germline lookup yields CDR1 SNHLY and CDR2 FYNNEI. Trimming removed 7 bases at V and 7 bases at J, with 11 bases between. This CDR3 spans 13 amino acids. Incomplete CDR3 DNA: TGTGCCAGCATCAGGGTAGCCAATTCACCC. Its protein product is CASIRVANSP. The whole CDR3 sequence is CASIRVANSPLHF.

Comments on this clone: The read ends 3 residues before the CDR3 terminus; that terminus is restored from the germline J gene. The chain links TRBV7-9 to TRBJ1-4, with D unresolved. CDR3 length: 15 residues. The germline V gene has CDR1 SEHNR and CDR2 FQNEAQ (reference sequence). The V end lost 2 bases, the J end lost 2 bases, and 9 bases lay between the germline ends. The part of the CDR3 DNA that was read is TGTGCCAGCAGCTTACTGGCTGTCACTAATGAAAAA. This sequence encodes CASSLLAVTNEK. The full-length CDR3 reads as CASSLLAVTNEKLFF. Full variable domain (missing parts from reference TRBV7-9 and TRBJ1-4): DTGVSQNPRHKITKRGQNVTFRCDPISEHNRLYWYRQTLGQGPEFLTYFQNEAQLEKSRLLSDRFSAERPKGSFSTLEIQRTEQGDSAMYLCASSLLAVTNEKLFFGSGTQLSVL.

About this clone: The CDR3 goes on 3 residues after the read ends, and that part is filled in from the germline J gene. The V and J genes are TRBV19 and TRBJ2-3; TRBD1 matches 9 bases. Germline V lookup: CDR1 LNHDA, CDR2 SQIVND (reference sequence). This CDR3 is built from 15 residues. After removal of 6 bases from V and 5 bases from J, the junction contained 9 bases not matched to a gene. CDR3 protein: CASSVDRGAVDTQYF. The sequenced part of the CDR3 DNA is TGTGCCAGTAGCGTGGACAGGGGAGCAGTAGATACG.